These 29 T cell receptor beta chains were all obtained from the same sample, sequenced in a study of OX40 agonist ivuxolimab in advanced cancers. Clones were sequenced by immunoSEQ multiplex PCR, and TCRdb holds only the in-frame ones, with some missing. Of more than 45,000 clones in the sample, 82% were seen once. The material sequenced was CD4+ or CD8+ T cells sorted from blood, taken in a trial of the OX40 agonist ivuxolimab. These receptors all come from an adult with an advanced solid tumor such as melanoma, head and neck, liver or kidney cancer.

The chain is built from TRBV27 and TRBJ2-1, with TRBD2 as a possible D gene (6 bases). Germline V CDR1 and CDR2: MNHEY, SMNVEV (reference sequence). V shed 5 bases and J shed 8 bases, with 22 bases lying between them. The CDR3 contains 16 residues. The CDR3, as DNA: TGTGCCAGCAGTGCAAAACCGGGACTGCAGTTCTATGAGCAGTTCTTC. The encoded protein is CASSAKPGLQFYEQFF.

The chain links TRBV7-2 to TRBJ1-2, with D hard to call. Trimming pared 1 base from V and 8 bases from J, leaving 14 bases between. Germline CDR1 SGHTA, CDR2 FQGNSA. This CDR3 is 14 amino acids long. Here the CDR3 DNA reads TGTGCCAGCAGCTTAGATCGTCCACGAGGGGGCTACACCTTC. This encodes CASSLDRPRGGYTF.

The J gene is TRBJ2-6, the V gene TRBV7-2; 11 bases fit TRBD1. Germline trimming cut 8 bases from V and 2 bases from J; bases unmatched to any gene: 11. The CDR3 totals 18 residues. Germline V gene lookup returns CDR1 SGHTA and CDR2 FQGNSA. The CDR3 bases are TGTGCCAGCTCGGCGAGAGGACAGGGGGCTCCTGGGGCCAACGTCCTGACTTTC. Its protein is CASSARGQGAPGANVLTF.

This chain links TRBV7-2 with TRBJ2-1, with 8 bases matching TRBD2. This CDR3 has 18 residues. Germline assignment: CDR1 SGHTA and CDR2 FQGNSA. The trim removed 1 base at V and 7 bases at J, leaving 15 bases unmatched. In DNA, the CDR3 is TGTGCCAGCAGCTTAGTTCCGAGGCGAGCGGGAGATGAGAATGAGCAGTTCTTC. It is translated as CASSLVPRRAGDENEQFF.

J is TRBJ1-4 and V is TRBV30; D perhaps matches TRBD1 (5 bases). Trimming took 3 bases from V and 8 from J, leaving 16 bases between them. The germline gives CDR1 GTSNPN, CDR2 SVGIG (reference sequence). CDR3 length equals 14 residues. In nucleotides, the CDR3 is TGTGCCTGGAGGATGCCAAAACAGGACGAAAAACTGTTTTTT. It yields the protein CAWRMPKQDEKLFF.

By its share, this clone is medium-sized. The chain uses TRBV29-1 and TRBJ1-2; 7 positions agree with TRBD1. Germline V gene sequence: CDR1 SQVTM, CDR2 ANQGSEA. V lost 4 bases, J lost 9 bases, and 11 bases stayed unmatched. This CDR3 has 13 residues. The CDR3 is CSVGPGTEGRYTF. DNA of the CDR3: TGCAGCGTTGGCCCCGGGACAGAAGGCCGCTACACCTTC.

The genes are TRBV6-1 and TRBJ2-7; D gene ambiguous. The germline CDR1 and CDR2 sequences are MNHNS and SASEGT. V was pared by 1 base and J by 3 bases, with 4 bases between. The CDR3 length is 12 residues. The CDR3 coding sequence is TGTGCCAGCAGTGAAGTGAACTACGAGCAGTACTTC. Residues: CASSEVNYEQYF.

The chain uses TRBV10-2 and TRBJ1-2; D may be TRBD1 (6 bases). CDR1 and CDR2 (germline): WSHSY, SAAADI. The length of the CDR3 is 13 residues. V was pared by 2 bases and J by 7 bases, with 11 bases between. CDR3 DNA: TGCGCCAGCAGTGAGCAGGGGACCGCTGGCTACACCTTC. Residues: CASSEQGTAGYTF.

This clone has more than one count but fewer than ten. The chain uses TRBV28 and TRBJ2-5; D is perhaps TRBD1 (8 bases). CDR3 length: 16 amino acids. Germline V gene sequence: CDR1 MDHEN, CDR2 SYDVKM. V lost 5 bases, J lost 4 bases, and 20 bases lay in between. This chain's CDR3 is CASSSASGTGRETQYF. In DNA, the CDR3 is TGTGCCAGCAGTAGTGCGAGCGGGACAGGCAGAGAGACCCAGTACTTC.

The V gene is TRBV18, the J gene TRBJ2-7, with TRBD1 identical over 12 bases. V was pared by 5 bases and J by 4 bases, with 3 bases of the junction left unmatched. CDR3 length equals 14 residues. Germline V gene sequence: CDR1 KGHSH, CDR2 LQKENI. The CDR3 nucleotides are TGTGCCAGCTCAGGGACAGGGGGCACGTACGAGCAGTACTTC. Its protein product is CASSGTGGTYEQYF.

This CDR3 reads CASRQGVSTEAFF. CDR3 nucleotide sequence: TGTGCCAGCCGACAGGGAGTGAGCACTGAAGCTTTCTTT. The chain combines TRBV18 with TRBJ1-1, with TRBD1 matching 7 bases. Germline V CDR1 and CDR2: KGHSH, LQKENI. With V trimmed by 8 bases and J by 4 bases, 7 bases remained unmatched. This CDR3 comprises 13 residues.

The V gene is TRBV5-5, the J gene TRBJ2-1; D unresolved. V gave up 0 bases and J gave up 7 bases, with 8 bases separating them. Germline CDR1 reads SGHKS; CDR2 reads YYEKEE (reference sequence). The CDR3 covers 13 residues. CDR3 residues: CASSLADTNEQFF. The CDR3 coding sequence is TGTGCCAGCAGCTTGGCGGATACGAATGAGCAGTTCTTC.

This clone showed up just once. The chain joins TRBV7-9 to TRBJ2-1; D is possibly TRBD2 (5 bases). Germline CDR1 is SEHNR and CDR2 is FQNEAQ (reference sequence). With 11 bases removed from V and 0 bases from J, the gap between germline ends came to 11 bases. The CDR3 consists of 13 residues. CDR3 sequence (DNA): TGTGCCCGGGAATCTGGCTCCTACAATGAGCAGTTCTTC. Residues: CARESGSYNEQFF.

This clone was recorded only once. The rearrangement links TRBV6-5 to TRBJ1-2, with TRBD1 identical over 8 bases. This CDR3 has 16 amino acids. Unmatched junction bases numbered 10, after V lost 2 bases and J lost 5 bases. Germline V gene data show CDR1 as MNHEY and CDR2 as SVGAGI. The CDR3: CASSYDRWQGAYGYTF. For the CDR3, the DNA is TGTGCCAGCAGTTACGACCGGTGGCAGGGGGCGTATGGCTACACCTTC.

As regards this clone: This CDR3 is also generated by other DNA sequences in the sample. V and J are TRBV6-5 and TRBJ1-1, with D perhaps matching TRBD1 (5 bases). The CDR3 runs 14 residues. Per the germline V gene, CDR1 is MNHEY and CDR2 is SVGAGI. V lost 2 bases and J 1 base, leaving 8 bases between the germline ends. CDR3 sequence: CASSYSQGNTEAFF. CDR3 sequence (DNA): TGTGCCAGCAGTTACAGTCAGGGGAACACTGAAGCTTTCTTT.

This chain connects TRBV5-6 to TRBJ2-1; D is possibly TRBD2 (7 bases). V shed 3 bases and J shed 13 bases, with 14 bases lying between them. The CDR3 is made up of 12 amino acids. The germline CDR1 and CDR2 sequences are SGHDT and YYEEEE. The CDR3 sequence is CASSWGGGHQFF. The CDR3 nucleotides are TGTGCCAGCAGCTGGGGAGGGGGGCACCAGTTCTTC.

This chain links TRBV4-2 with TRBJ2-1; 13 bases match TRBD2. The CDR3 length is 15 residues. Germline V gives CDR1 LGHNA, CDR2 YNFKEQ. V was clipped by 4 bases and J by 6 bases; unmatched bases: 3. The CDR3 DNA follows: TGTGCCAGCAGCCGGACTAGCGGGAGATCCAATGAGCAGTTCTTC. Translated: CASSRTSGRSNEQFF.

The genes are TRBV30 and TRBJ1-6; D is perhaps TRBD1 (5 bases). Trimming took off 0 bases at V and 0 bases at J, with 15 bases between the two ends. The CDR3 is 18 amino acids. CDR1 is GTSNPN, CDR2 SVGIG, per germline (reference sequence). The CDR3 nucleotides are TGTGCCTGGAGTGTAGCGGTTTGGGGGAGCTCCTATAATTCACCCCTCCACTTT. Amino acids: CAWSVAVWGSSYNSPLHF.

The V call is TRBV5-6, the J call TRBJ1-4; unclear D gene. CDR3 length: 15 amino acids. The V gene lost 0 bases and the J gene lost 8 bases, with 14 bases spanning the gap. Germline CDR1 and CDR2: SGHDT and YYEEEE. This CDR3 reads CASSLVALGREKLFF. For the CDR3, the DNA is TGTGCCAGCAGCTTGGTGGCCCTAGGGAGGGAAAAACTGTTTTTT. Complete variable domain (other parts from reference TRBV5-6 and TRBJ1-4): DAGVTQSPTHLIKTRGQQVTLRCSPKSGHDTVSWYQQALGQGPQFIFQYYEEEERQRGNFPDRFSGHQFPNYSSELNVNALLLGDSALYLCASSLVALGREKLFFGSGTQLSVL.

This clone was detected a few times. This chain links TRBV18 with TRBJ2-2, with D perhaps assigned TRBD1 or TRBD2 (5 bases each). The CDR3 is 16 residues long. Germline CDR1 is KGHSH and CDR2 is LQKENI. V lost 2 bases, J lost 4 bases, and 14 bases lay in between. CDR3 in DNA: TGTGCCAGCTCACCATCAGGGAGACGGCCCACCGGGGAGCTGTTTTTT. Amino acids: CASSPSGRRPTGELFF.

The genes are TRBV2 and TRBJ1-4; D possibly corresponds to TRBD1 (6 bases). The V end lost 11 bases, the J end lost 5 bases, and 12 bases lay between the germline ends. Per germline, CDR1 SNHLY and CDR2 FYNNEI. This CDR3 region has 12 residues. The CDR3 sequence is CACDRPNEKLFF. DNA of the CDR3: TGTGCCTGCGACAGGCCAAATGAAAAACTGTTTTTT.

The chain carries TRBV5-1 and TRBJ1-5, with TRBD1 as a possible D gene (5 bases). The germline V gene has CDR1 SGHRS and CDR2 YFSETQ. The V and J ends lost 1 base and 8 bases respectively, with 10 bases between them. CDR3 length: 13 amino acids. The CDR3 nucleotides read TGCGCCAGCAGCTTGTGGGGACCAAAGCCCCAGCATTTT. Translating it yields CASSLWGPKPQHF.

The V gene is TRBV7-9, the J gene TRBJ2-2, with 7 bases identical to TRBD1. Germline CDR1 reads SEHNR; CDR2 reads FQNEAQ (reference sequence). Losses at the gene ends were 3 bases for V and 0 bases for J; bases not matched to a gene: 1. This CDR3 has 15 amino acids. CDR3 region: CASSLGQSNTGELFF. The DNA of the CDR3 is TGTGCCAGCAGCTTGGGACAGTCGAACACCGGGGAGCTGTTTTTT.

The genes are TRBV6-6 and TRBJ2-7; D is possibly TRBD2 (6 bases). Looked up from germline, CDR1 is MNHNY and CDR2 is SVGAGI (reference sequence). Trimming pared 6 bases from V and 5 bases from J, leaving 14 bases between. The CDR3 runs to 13 residues. The CDR3 sequence: CASSITRGNEQYF. DNA for the CDR3: TGTGCCAGCAGCATCACGCGGGGTAACGAGCAGTACTTC.

The chain links TRBV6-5 to TRBJ2-1; D perhaps matches TRBD2 (5 bases). Germline V gene sequence: CDR1 MNHEY, CDR2 SVGAGI. The CDR3 runs 14 residues. V lost 5 bases to trimming and J lost 2 bases, with 10 bases between them. The CDR3 coding sequence is TGTGCCAGCAGTGGCCTCGGGACCTACAATGAGCAGTTCTTC. Its protein is CASSGLGTYNEQFF.

The chain links TRBV6-1 to TRBJ2-3; D is ambiguous. The CDR3 length is 15 residues. Per the germline V gene, CDR1 is MNHNS and CDR2 is SASEGT. Trimming removed 1 base at V and 2 bases at J, with 10 bases between. The CDR3 DNA follows: TGTGCCAGCAGTGAAGGGCAGACCCCCACAGATACGCAGTATTTT. Translating gives CASSEGQTPTDTQYF.

This chain links TRBV7-8 with TRBJ2-7; D call uncertain. This CDR3 spans 16 amino acids. V dropped 1 base and J dropped 0 bases, with 13 bases sitting between them. Per the germline V gene, CDR1 is SGHVS and CDR2 is FQNEAQ. CDR3 nucleotide sequence: TGTGCCAGCAGCTTAGGCCCCCAATCCAGCTCCTACGAGCAGTACTTC. Translating it yields CASSLGPQSSSYEQYF.

The chain combines TRBV19 with TRBJ2-2; a possible D gene is TRBD1 (5 bases). Germline V gives CDR1 LNHDA, CDR2 SQIVND (reference sequence). Trimming removed 10 bases at V and 0 bases at J, with 12 bases between. This CDR3 spans 14 amino acids. The CDR3 protein is CATRQTSNTGELFF. The DNA of the CDR3 is TGTGCCACACGACAGACTTCGAACACCGGGGAGCTGTTTTTT.

The V gene is TRBV28, the J gene TRBJ1-5, with D tentatively TRBD1 (5 bases). Trimming left V 4 bases short and J 1 base short, with 5 bases between. Germline-derived CDR1 and CDR2 are MDHEN and SYDVKM. The CDR3 spans 13 residues. The CDR3 DNA reads TGTGCCAGCAGTTGGGGGAGCAATCAGCCCCAGCATTTT. Translated, it gives CASSWGSNQPQHF.